This T cell receptor beta chain emerged from a study of T cell responses to AZD1222 COVID-19 vaccine. Study conclusions and caveats: Clonal diversity was possibly underestimated, and the donors were mostly white British, with more females. Spike-specific TCR depth and breadth grew after two AZD1222 doses.

The CDR3 is 15 amino acids. Germline values: CDR1 MNHEY, CDR2 SVGAGI. V was pared by 5 bases and J by 0 bases, with 11 bases between. Using immunoSEQ multiplex PCR, the repertoire was profiled, and TCRdb retains in-frame clones only, with some absent. The sample has approximately 83,000 clones; about 90% are singletons. Concerning this clone: What it binds is unknown.

This specimen was peripheral blood, taken on day 0 of MenACWY control vaccination. The chain couples TRBV6-5 to TRBJ1-3; tentatively, D is TRBD1 (6 bases). The sequence derives from an adult in good health. Here the CDR3 DNA reads TGTGCCAGCAGTAGACGGACAGTCTCTGGAAACACCATATATTTT. It is translated as CASSRRTVSGNTIYF.